These 19 T cell receptor beta chains originate from one sample sequenced in a study of OX40 agonist ivuxolimab in advanced cancers. Here immunoSEQ multiplex PCR was the method, and the copy in TCRdb shows in-frame clones only, minus some. The sample records about 120,000 clones, over 85% being singletons. The sequencing used CD4+ or CD8+ T cells sorted from blood, collected in a trial of the OX40 agonist ivuxolimab. The receptors come from an adult with an advanced solid tumor such as melanoma, head and neck, liver or kidney cancer.

The chain uses TRBV28 and TRBJ1-5; D is uncertain. CDR1 and CDR2 (germline): MDHEN, SYDVKM. This CDR3 has 16 amino acids. Trimming pared 1 base from V and 3 bases from J, leaving 13 bases between. The DNA of the CDR3 is TGTGCCAGCAGTTTATTTAGGCGAGGACTCAATCAGCCCCAGCATTTT. Translating gives CASSLFRRGLNQPQHF.

V is TRBV7-3 and J is TRBJ2-3; no definite D call. Germline CDR1 reads SGHTA; CDR2 reads FQGTGA. V lost 2 bases, J lost 6 bases, and 15 bases lay in between. The CDR3 runs to 15 residues. The CDR3 sequence is CASSLAAASLDTQYF. The CDR3 coding sequence is TGTGCCAGCAGCTTAGCGGCGGCAAGTCTTGATACGCAGTATTTT.

The chain employs TRBV6-5 and TRBJ2-7; the D gene is possibly TRBD1 (6 bases). Germline CDR1 and CDR2: MNHEY and SVGAGI. V was shortened by 8 bases and J by 2 bases, with 16 bases between the two germline ends. This CDR3 contains 14 residues. The CDR3 nucleotides read TGTGCCAGCTGGGTGACAGGACCCCCCTACGAGCAGTACTTC. Residues: CASWVTGPPYEQYF.

V is TRBV7-2 and J is TRBJ2-3, with 9 bases identical to TRBD2. V lost 3 bases, J lost 0 bases, and 4 bases stayed unmatched. Germline V gene lookup returns CDR1 SGHTA and CDR2 FQGNSA. The CDR3 has 16 amino acids. CDR3 in DNA: TGTGCCAGCAGCTTTGGACTAGCGAGTAGCACAGATACGCAGTATTTT. Its translation is CASSFGLASSTDTQYF.

The V call is TRBV4-3, the J call TRBJ1-5; D is unresolved. V dropped 0 bases and J dropped 4 bases, with 13 bases sitting between them. The V gene's germline CDR1 is LGHNA and CDR2 YSLEER. The CDR3 covers 16 residues. The CDR3 protein is CASSQDLQYSNQPQHF. The CDR3 DNA is TGCGCCAGCAGCCAAGATCTCCAGTACTCTAATCAGCCCCAGCATTTT.

The chain carries TRBV6-1 and TRBJ1-4; D ambiguous. The V and J ends lost 5 bases and 0 bases respectively, with 4 bases between them. CDR1 is MNHNS and CDR2 is SASEGT in the germline V gene. There are 13 residues in the CDR3. CDR3 protein: CASSPSTNEKLFF. The CDR3 DNA reads TGTGCCAGCAGTCCTTCAACTAATGAAAAACTGTTTTTT.

V and J are TRBV9 and TRBJ1-6; D is uncertain. Germline CDR1 SGDLS, CDR2 YYNGEE. Trimming stripped 1 base from V and 5 bases from J, with 7 bases between. This CDR3 region has 14 residues. CDR3 sequence: CASSVRSDNSPLHF. The CDR3, as DNA: TGTGCCAGCAGCGTACGTAGCGATAATTCACCCCTCCACTTT.

J is TRBJ2-7 and V is TRBV7-2; TRBD1 agrees at 9 bases. Per germline, CDR1 SGHTA and CDR2 FQGNSA. J gave up 4 bases and V 5 bases, and 9 bases lay outside the gene matches. This CDR3 has 15 residues. CDR3 in amino acids: CASSSRDRAYYEQYF. The CDR3, as DNA: TGTGCCAGCAGCAGCCGGGACAGGGCTTATTACGAGCAGTACTTC.

CDR3 loop: CASSLSPPSETQYF. The DNA for the CDR3 is TGCGCCAGCAGCTTGAGTCCCCCGAGTGAGACCCAGTACTTC. The chain couples TRBV5-1 to TRBJ2-5, with no clear D. V lost 1 base and J lost 5, with 12 bases in between. Germline CDR1 and CDR2: SGHRS and YFSETQ. The CDR3 has 14 amino acids. The variable domain in full, with the rest retrieved from reference TRBV5-1 and TRBJ2-5, is KAGVTQTPRYLIKTRGQQVTLSCSPISGHRSVSWYQQTPGQGLQFLFEYFSETQRNKGNFPGRFSGRQFSNSRSEMNVSTLELGDSALYLCASSLSPPSETQYFGPGTRLLVL.

The chain links TRBV6-6 to TRBJ1-5; 9 bases align to TRBD1. V trimming: 7 bases; J trimming: 4 bases; junction bases outside the gene matches: 8. From germline, CDR1 is MNHNY and CDR2 SVGAGI (reference sequence). CDR3 length: 15 residues. The CDR3 DNA reads as TGTGCCAGCAATACCGGACAGGGGACTAATCAGCCCCAGCATTTT. Amino acid sequence: CASNTGQGTNQPQHF.

The chain has TRBV11-2 and TRBJ2-5, with TRBD2 matching 7 bases. There are 18 residues in the CDR3. The trim removed 2 bases at V and 1 base at J, leaving 13 bases unmatched. Germline V gene sequence: CDR1 SGHAT, CDR2 FQNNGV. The CDR3 region is CASSLLSRGTTLQETQYF. In DNA, the CDR3 is TGTGCCAGCAGCTTATTATCTCGCGGGACTACCCTCCAAGAGACCCAGTACTTC.

The chain links TRBV11-2 to TRBJ2-1, with 11 bases identical to TRBD2. Unmatched junction bases numbered 2, after V lost 5 bases and J lost 2 bases. The CDR3 consists of 15 residues. The germline CDR1 and CDR2 sequences are SGHAT and FQNNGV. In nucleotides, the CDR3 is TGTGCCAGCAGCCCGACTAGCGGGACCTACAATGAGCAGTTCTTC. Translation: CASSPTSGTYNEQFF.

The genes are TRBV6-1 and TRBJ2-4; TRBD1 is a possible D gene (5 bases). CDR1 and CDR2 from the germline V gene are MNHNS and SASEGT. V lost 1 base and J 6 bases, leaving 10 bases between the germline ends. The CDR3 is made up of 14 amino acids. The CDR3 sequence is CASSEGWQGNIQYF. CDR3 coding DNA: TGTGCCAGCAGTGAAGGGTGGCAGGGAAACATTCAGTACTTC.

This chain links TRBV7-8 with TRBJ2-2; D not certain. V was trimmed by 5 bases and J by 3 bases, leaving 13 bases between them. The CDR3 spans 15 residues. Germline-derived CDR1 and CDR2 are SGHVS and FQNEAQ. CDR3 sequence: CASSPNTGYTGELFF. In nucleotides, the CDR3 is TGTGCCAGCAGCCCAAATACGGGTTACACCGGGGAGCTGTTTTTT.

The chain uses TRBV25-1 and TRBJ2-3; D is unclear. Trimming left V 3 bases short and J 4 bases short, with 8 bases between. CDR1 and CDR2 from the germline V gene are MGHDK and SYGVNS. The length of the CDR3 is 13 residues. In DNA form, the CDR3 reads TGTGCCAGCAGTGATGGCCTCCCAGATACGCAGTATTTT. Amino acids: CASSDGLPDTQYF.

The V gene is TRBV27, the J gene TRBJ1-2; TRBD1 agrees at 10 bases. The J segment lost 3 bases and the V segment lost 5 bases, leaving 6 bases of the junction unmatched. The CDR3 extends over 15 amino acids. The germline gives CDR1 MNHEY, CDR2 SMNVEV (reference sequence). The CDR3 sequence: CASSHSTGGYYGYTF. The CDR3 nucleotides read TGTGCCAGCAGTCATTCGACAGGGGGCTACTATGGCTACACCTTC.

V is TRBV4-3 and J is TRBJ1-2, with D hard to call. The CDR3 extends over 14 amino acids. Trimming left V 4 bases short and J 0 bases short, with 9 bases between. Germline assignment: CDR1 LGHNA and CDR2 YSLEER. This chain's CDR3 is CASSRGRTNYGYTF. The DNA of the CDR3 is TGCGCCAGCAGCCGAGGACGTACTAACTATGGCTACACCTTC.

This clone was found once. V usage is TRBV28 and J usage is TRBJ1-3, with D perhaps matching TRBD1 (5 bases). The germline V gene encodes CDR1 MDHEN and CDR2 SYDVKM. Trimming removed 4 bases at V and 0 bases at J, with 13 bases between. The CDR3 consists of 16 residues. The CDR3 DNA sequence: TGTGCCAGCAGTTGGGGCCTAGGCAACTCTGGAAACACCATATATTTT. Its protein is CASSWGLGNSGNTIYF.

This chain joins TRBV7-2 and TRBJ1-4; D ambiguous. The CDR3 runs to 16 residues. Germline assignment: CDR1 SGHTA and CDR2 FQGNSA. Trimming left V 0 bases short and J 7 bases short, with 15 bases between. CDR3 sequence: CASSLAWGRVGEKLFF. DNA for the CDR3: TGTGCCAGCAGCTTAGCGTGGGGTAGGGTTGGTGAAAAACTGTTTTTT.